The 31 T cell receptor beta chains given below trace back to one sample, sequenced in a study of blood T cell repertoires in COVID-19 (dated by TCRdb to the early 2020s). Receptor libraries were prepared by the immunoSEQ multiplex PCR assay. TCRdb's version of the immuneACCESS table is confined to in-frame rearrangements and falls short of the full clone set. An unresolved V gene accounts for under half of the shortfall where checked; the remainder is of unknown origin. Here the sample has about 110,000 clones; more than 80% occur a single time. 4.9% of the sample is taken by the ten largest. Sequencing was carried out using peripheral blood. The source of these receptors is a man in his forties or fifties with active or convalescent COVID-19.

The rearrangement uses TRBV19 and TRBJ2-1; the D gene is possibly TRBD2 (6 bases). CDR1 and CDR2 from the germline V gene are LNHDA and SQIVND (reference sequence). Deletions cut 1 base from V and 9 bases from J, with 13 bases between. This CDR3 is 14 amino acids long. The CDR3 reads CASSIGLGGAEQFF. The CDR3 DNA follows: TGTGCCAGTAGTATAGGGCTGGGGGGTGCTGAGCAGTTCTTC.

The chain uses TRBV5-1 and TRBJ2-2; TRBD2 agrees at 9 bases. The CDR3 is 16 amino acids. Germline values: CDR1 SGHRS, CDR2 YFSETQ. The V gene end was trimmed by 0 bases and the J gene end by 6 bases; junction bases not matched to a gene: 6. DNA of the CDR3: TGCGCCAGCAGCTTGGAAGGACTAGCGCCGGCCGGGGAGCTGTTTTTT. Residues: CASSLEGLAPAGELFF.

The chain has TRBV4-2 and TRBJ2-5; TRBD2 matches at 12 bases. V dropped 0 bases and J dropped 7; count of bases not matched to a gene: 6. Per the germline V gene, CDR1 is LGHNA and CDR2 is YNFKEQ. This CDR3 has 16 residues. CDR3 protein: CASSQELAGGRVTQYF. The CDR3 nucleotides are TGTGCCAGCAGCCAAGAGCTAGCGGGAGGGAGGGTGACCCAGTACTTC.

The chain carries TRBV9 and TRBJ1-3; D is uncertain. The CDR3 extends over 15 amino acids. The germline CDR1 and CDR2 sequences are SGDLS and YYNGEE. Deletions cut 3 bases from V and 1 base from J, with 11 bases between. CDR3 region: CASSGVGRSGNTIYF. CDR3 bases: TGTGCCAGCAGCGGTGTCGGCAGGTCTGGAAACACCATATATTTT.

The V and J genes are TRBV28 and TRBJ1-2, with D uncertain. V lost 6 bases and J 2 bases, leaving 7 bases between the germline ends. This CDR3 contains 12 residues. The germline gives CDR1 MDHEN, CDR2 SYDVKM. The CDR3, as DNA: TGTGCCAGCAGGATCTACAACTATGGCTACACCTTC. Protein sequence: CASRIYNYGYTF.

CDR3 DNA sequence: TGCGCCAGCAGCCCTTCGGGCAGGGTGGATGAGCAGTACTTC. Translated, it gives CASSPSGRVDEQYF. J is TRBJ2-7 and V is TRBV5-1; a possible D gene is TRBD1 (5 bases). Germline CDR1 reads SGHRS; CDR2 reads YFSETQ. V dropped 4 bases and J dropped 7 bases, with 18 bases sitting between them. The CDR3 length is 14 residues.

This clone appeared once. In nucleotides, the CDR3 is TGTGCCAGCAGCTGGAGGGGTGGAGTTCTATACAATGAGCAGTTCTTC. Its translation: CASSWRGGVLYNEQFF. The J gene is TRBJ2-1, the V gene TRBV7-2; tentatively, D is TRBD2 (6 bases). Germline V CDR1 and CDR2: SGHTA, FQGNSA. Between the trimmed V and J ends, which lost 4 bases and 4 bases, there was a span of 17 bases. This CDR3 is built from 16 residues.

This clone showed up just once. The chain employs TRBV5-1 and TRBJ2-3; TRBD2 matches 14 bases. Germline-derived CDR1 and CDR2 are SGHRS and YFSETQ. The trim removed 9 bases at V and 4 bases at J, leaving 7 bases unmatched. The CDR3 runs 15 residues. As DNA, the CDR3 is TGCGCCACCAGGGGGACTAGCGGGAGCGCAGATACGCAGTATTTT. It codes for CATRGTSGSADTQYF.

V usage is TRBV19 and J usage is TRBJ1-5, with D uncertain. The germline V and J ends were trimmed by 8 bases and 6 bases, with 20 bases remaining between them. Per the germline V gene, CDR1 is LNHDA and CDR2 is SQIVND (reference sequence). The CDR3 runs to 15 residues. The CDR3 nucleotides are TGTGCCAGTTCGATCGTTTCAGTTCGTGGTCAGCCCCAGCATTTT. This encodes CASSIVSVRGQPQHF.

The table lists this clone with a count of one. CDR3 sequence reads: CATSREAEDGMRQGSEAFF. In DNA form, the CDR3 reads TGTGCCACCAGCAGAGAGGCCGAGGATGGGATGAGACAGGGTTCTGAAGCTTTCTTT. The chain uses TRBV15 and TRBJ1-1; 7 bases are shared with TRBD1. In germline, CDR1 is LNHNV, CDR2 YYDKDF (reference sequence). This CDR3 region has 19 residues. Losses at the gene ends were 0 bases for V and 6 bases for J; bases not matched to a gene: 19. The full variable domain, with the rest looked up from reference TRBV15 and TRBJ1-1, is DAMVIQNPRYQVTQFGKPVTLSCSQTLNHNVMYWYQQKSSQAPKLLFHYYDKDFNNEADTPDNFQSRRPNTSFCFLDIRSPGLGDTAMYLCATSREAEDGMRQGSEAFFGQGTRLTVV.

This clone qualifies as medium-sized. J is TRBJ1-1 and V is TRBV5-1; D call uncertain. Between the trimmed V and J ends, which lost 4 bases and 3 bases, there was a span of 16 bases. CDR1 and CDR2 (germline): SGHRS, YFSETQ. CDR3 size: 15 residues. The CDR3 DNA is TGCGCCAGCAGCGAGGGAGTTTCTGCGGACACTGAAGCTTTCTTT. Translation: CASSEGVSADTEAFF.

The chain uses TRBV5-6 and TRBJ2-2; D is uncertain. The CDR3 totals 15 residues. The V gene's germline CDR1 is SGHDT and CDR2 YYEEEE. V lost 2 bases to trimming and J lost 7 bases, with 15 bases between them. In DNA, the CDR3 is TGTGCCAGCAGCTTCGGTCGGGTCGAGAACGGGGAGCTGTTTTTT. Its translation: CASSFGRVENGELFF.

V is TRBV18 and J is TRBJ2-1; 8 positions agree with TRBD2. Losses at the gene ends were 3 bases for V and 10 bases for J; bases not matched to a gene: 11. The CDR3 contains 15 residues. Germline CDR1 KGHSH, CDR2 LQKENI. The CDR3 bases are TGTGCCAGCTCACCTCCTCCTAGCGGGTCGAGGGAGCAGTTCTTC. As protein: CASSPPPSGSREQFF.

The chain has TRBV18 and TRBJ1-5, with 8 bases identical to TRBD1. CDR1 is KGHSH, CDR2 LQKENI, per germline. After removal of 1 base from V and 4 bases from J, the junction contained 9 bases not matched to a gene. This CDR3 region has 17 residues. The DNA of the CDR3 is TGTGCCAGCTCACCACGGGAAGCAGGGGGCGGGAATCAGCCCCAGCATTTT. It encodes CASSPREAGGGNQPQHF.

The chain links TRBV30 to TRBJ2-7; 10 bases are a match to TRBD2. CDR3 length equals 14 residues. V lost 3 bases and J lost 6; bases outside the gene matches: 8. The germline V gene encodes CDR1 GTSNPN and CDR2 SVGIG (reference sequence). This chain's CDR3 is CAWRLAGRDPEQYF. In nucleotides, the CDR3 is TGTGCCTGGAGACTAGCGGGAAGGGATCCCGAGCAGTACTTC.

CDR3 nucleotides: TGCGCCAGCAGCTTCGGGGCCGGGGAGCTGTTTTTT. Amino acid sequence: CASSFGAGELFF. V gene TRBV5-1 combines with J gene TRBJ2-2; D perhaps matches TRBD2 (5 bases). In germline, CDR1 is SGHRS, CDR2 YFSETQ. The CDR3 is made up of 12 amino acids. V lost 2 bases to trimming and J lost 6 bases, with 5 bases between them.

The chain carries TRBV19 and TRBJ1-1; 7 nucleotides match TRBD1. The CDR3 runs to 13 residues. V trimming: 5 bases; J trimming: 5 bases; junction bases outside the gene matches: 5. Looked up from germline, CDR1 is LNHDA and CDR2 is SQIVND (reference sequence). The CDR3 bases are TGTGCCAGTAGTGAACTACAGGGGACTGAAGCTTTCTTT. Translating it yields CASSELQGTEAFF.

The CDR3 DNA is TGCGCCAGCAGCAAGGGACTTCCCTCAGAGACCCAGTACTTC. Protein: CASSKGLPSETQYF. The chain is built from TRBV5-1 and TRBJ2-5; D perhaps matches TRBD2 (6 bases). CDR1 and CDR2 (germline): SGHRS, YFSETQ. The length of the CDR3 is 14 residues. V gave up 4 bases and J gave up 4 bases, with 14 bases separating them.

About this clone itself: In the same sample, other DNA sequences code for this CDR3. The chain uses TRBV27 and TRBJ2-7; 8 bases are shared with TRBD1. J gave up 6 bases and V 2 bases, and 3 bases lay outside the gene matches. Germline V lookup: CDR1 MNHEY, CDR2 SMNVEV (reference sequence). CDR3 length: 13 residues. CDR3 DNA: TGTGCCAGCAGTTTAGGCACAGGGGGCGAGCAGTACTTC. It encodes CASSLGTGGEQYF.

V usage is TRBV7-2 and J usage is TRBJ1-2; D unclear. Trimming removed 6 bases at V and 0 bases at J, with 11 bases between. Germline CDR1 reads SGHTA; CDR2 reads FQGNSA. This CDR3 comprises 14 residues. The CDR3 DNA reads TGTGCCAGCAGTTATAGGGAGTCTAACTATGGCTACACCTTC. Its translation: CASSYRESNYGYTF.

Comments on this clone: This could be a read error, since a much larger clone is one nucleotide away. This same CDR3 is encoded by further DNA sequences in the sample. The chain carries TRBV6-2 or TRBV6-3 and TRBJ2-7; D is undetermined. CDR3 length equals 11 residues. Germline CDR1 is MNHEY and CDR2 is SVGEGT. V was cut by 5 bases and J by 3 bases, with 5 bases left in between. CDR3 protein: CASSPLYEQYF. The CDR3 DNA is TGTGCCAGCAGTCCCCTCTACGAGCAGTACTTC.

The chain links TRBV6-5 to TRBJ2-7; 14 bases map to TRBD2. Germline loops: CDR1 MNHEY, CDR2 SVGAGI. There are 14 residues in the CDR3. The CDR3 sequence: CASGTSGSIYEQYF. For the CDR3, the DNA is TGTGCTTCCGGGACTAGCGGGAGTATCTACGAGCAGTACTTC.

The chain has TRBV7-2 and TRBJ2-1; 8 positions agree with TRBD2. The trim removed 2 bases at V and 6 bases at J, leaving 12 bases unmatched. In germline, CDR1 is SGHTA, CDR2 FQGNSA. CDR3 size: 17 residues. CDR3 in DNA: TGTGCCAGCAGCTTATCCTCGGCGGGAGGCCTTTCCAATGAGCAGTTCTTC. Translating gives CASSLSSAGGLSNEQFF.

The CDR3 region has the DNA TGTGCCAGCAATGCTGAGATAAATGAAAAACTGTTTTTT. Translating gives CASNAEINEKLFF. This chain links TRBV2 with TRBJ1-4; the D is unclear. Trimming shortened V by 7 bases and J by 5 bases, and 11 bases separated the two germline ends. This CDR3 is 13 amino acids long. CDR1 and CDR2 from the germline V gene are SNHLY and FYNNEI.

This clone was seen once. This sequence joins TRBV6-1 and TRBJ1-4, with D perhaps TRBD1 (5 bases). The V and J ends lost 0 bases and 8 bases respectively, with 13 bases between them. The CDR3 loop spans 15 amino acids. Germline V lookup: CDR1 MNHNS, CDR2 SASEGT. Here the CDR3 DNA reads TGTGCCAGCAGTGAAGCGCAGGGTTCTGAGGAAAAACTGTTTTTT. Translated: CASSEAQGSEEKLFF.

The V gene is TRBV24-1, the J gene TRBJ1-2; 8 bases align to TRBD1. The V segment lost 4 bases and the J segment 7 bases; nucleotides outside the gene matches: 7. There are 14 residues in the CDR3. The germline V gene encodes CDR1 KGHDR and CDR2 SFDVKD. The CDR3, as DNA: TGTGCCACCAGTGAACCTGGGACAGGTGGTGGCTACACCTTC. This codes for CATSEPGTGGGYTF.

This clone was observed a few times. The gene calls are TRBV9 and TRBJ1-1; D is perhaps TRBD1 (6 bases). V was shortened by 6 bases and J by 5 bases, with 17 bases between the two germline ends. CDR3 length equals 14 residues. Germline lookup yields CDR1 SGDLS and CDR2 YYNGEE. The CDR3 region has the DNA TGTGCCAGCACCAAAGCCGGGGGGCCGACTGAAGCTTTCTTT. Its protein is CASTKAGGPTEAFF.

The V gene is TRBV5-5, the J gene TRBJ1-2, with 8 nucleotides matching TRBD1. CDR3 length equals 14 residues. J gave up 5 bases and V 2 bases, and 5 bases lay outside the gene matches. The germline V gene encodes CDR1 SGHKS and CDR2 YYEKEE (reference sequence). Here the CDR3 reads CASSFGQGDYGYTF. In DNA form, the CDR3 reads TGTGCCAGCAGCTTCGGACAGGGAGATTATGGCTACACCTTC.

The rearrangement joins TRBV2 to TRBJ1-4; 8 bases are shared with TRBD1. This CDR3 comprises 14 residues. In germline, CDR1 is SNHLY, CDR2 FYNNEI. V dropped 6 bases and J dropped 6; count of bases not matched to a gene: 6. Here the CDR3 DNA reads TGTGCCAGCAGGGGACAGGCCGTTTATGAAAAACTGTTTTTT. Encoded protein: CASRGQAVYEKLFF.

This clone appeared a single time. The chain uses TRBV2 and TRBJ2-5; D is possibly TRBD2 (6 bases). The germline V gene has CDR1 SNHLY and CDR2 FYNNEI. Trimming took off 3 bases at V and 5 bases at J, with 13 bases between the two ends. The CDR3 totals 14 residues. The chain's CDR3 is CASSDGTYWETQYF. In DNA, the CDR3 is TGTGCCAGCAGTGATGGGACTTACTGGGAGACCCAGTACTTC.

The chain is built from TRBV10-3 and TRBJ1-5, with TRBD1 identical over 10 bases. Germline V gene data show CDR1 as ENHRY and CDR2 as SYGVKD. The CDR3 loop spans 15 amino acids. V trimming: 6 bases; J trimming: 4 bases; junction bases outside the gene matches: 6. The CDR3 spells CAISPTGGANQPQHF. CDR3 in DNA: TGTGCCATCAGCCCGACAGGGGGCGCGAATCAGCCCCAGCATTTT.